One sample yielded the 8 T cell receptor beta chains listed below, sequenced in a study of cytomegalovirus exposure and HLA in healthy donors. A multiplex PCR was run with 60 Vbeta primers and 13 Jbeta primers. Libraries were prepared by immunoSEQ multiplex PCR; TCRdb keeps only in-frame clonotypes and omits some of them. The data show about 80,000 clones, with approximately 80% seen just once and 20% to 25% held by the top ten. Sample: PBMCs. The origin of the receptors is a woman between 45 and 65 years old in good health and CMV-seropositive.

The chain recombines TRBV10-3 with TRBJ2-5; 8 bases map to TRBD2. The V gene end was trimmed by 4 bases and the J gene end by 0 bases; junction bases not matched to a gene: 7. In germline, CDR1 is ENHRY, CDR2 SYGVKD. This CDR3 comprises 16 residues. DNA for the CDR3: TGTGCCATCAGTGGGAAAGCGGGGGCCGACCAAGAGACCCAGTACTTC. Its protein is CAISGKAGADQETQYF.

The V and J genes are TRBV30 and TRBJ1-4, with unresolved D. The germline V and J ends were trimmed by 2 bases and 1 base, with 14 bases remaining between them. Per the germline V gene, CDR1 is GTSNPN and CDR2 is SVGIG (reference sequence). There are 16 residues in the CDR3. For the CDR3, the DNA is TGTGCCTGGAGTCTAGGAGTGTACGGAACTAATGAAAAACTGTTTTTT. Translated: CAWSLGVYGTNEKLFF.

The V and J genes are TRBV4-2 and TRBJ2-1, with 9 bases matching TRBD2. Trimming at V came to 5 bases and at J to 6 bases, leaving 11 bases not matched to a gene. Germline V gene sequence: CDR1 LGHNA, CDR2 YNFKEQ. The CDR3 covers 16 residues. CDR3 DNA sequence: TGTGCCAGCAGCTCATGGGCGGGGGGGGCCATCAATGAGCAGTTCTTC. As protein: CASSSWAGGAINEQFF.

The genes are TRBV13 and TRBJ2-7; 8 bases agree with TRBD2. The V segment lost 6 bases and the J segment 2 bases; nucleotides outside the gene matches: 6. The CDR3 has 14 amino acids. Germline V CDR1 and CDR2: PRHDT, FYEKMQ (reference sequence). CDR3 loop: CASSSQAGAYEQYF. In nucleotides, the CDR3 is TGTGCCAGCAGTTCCCAAGCGGGGGCCTACGAGCAGTACTTC.

This chain connects TRBV21-1 to TRBJ2-7; the D call TRBD1 from the table was never checked on the DNA. TRBV21-1 has pseudogene status. The CDR3 has 14 residues. The CDR3 bases are TGTGCCACCAGGAATCGGGACAGAGGCTACGAGCAGTACGTC. This encodes CATRNRDRGYEQYV.

V usage is TRBV4-1 and J usage is TRBJ2-3; 7 positions match TRBD2. Germline CDR1 MGHRA, CDR2 YSYEKL. This CDR3 has 18 amino acids. Trimming cost V 1 base and J 7 bases; bases outside gene matches: 17. CDR3 region: CASSQGGQAGPRINTQYF. In DNA form, the CDR3 reads TGCGCCAGCAGCCAAGGCGGCCAAGCGGGGCCCCGGATTAATACGCAGTATTTT.

The J gene is TRBJ1-1, the V gene TRBV4-1; tentatively, D is TRBD1 (6 bases). Germline loops: CDR1 MGHRA, CDR2 YSYEKL. Trimming cost V 1 base and J 0 bases, with 12 bases left between them. The CDR3 extends over 16 amino acids. Written as DNA, the CDR3 is TGCGCCAGCAGCCAAGTCCCAGGGGCCATGAACACTGAAGCTTTCTTT. It encodes CASSQVPGAMNTEAFF.

This clone was seen a handful of times. The rearrangement uses TRBV2 and TRBJ1-5; TRBD1 matches at 7 bases. V shed 5 bases and J 0 bases; nucleotides not matched to a gene: 10. CDR3 length: 17 amino acids. Germline V gene lookup returns CDR1 SNHLY and CDR2 FYNNEI. Here the CDR3 DNA reads TGTGCCAGCAGTTTCGGGACAGCAAGCTATAGCAATCAGCCCCAGCATTTT. The encoded protein is CASSFGTASYSNQPQHF.